The next 23 T cell receptor beta chains were all read from a single sample in a study of CXCR3-negative and CXCR3-positive naive CD8 T cells. Each TRB cDNA library was prepared by 5' RACE (with UMI labels). One entry per CDR3 protein, without DNA, is what TCRdb gives after re-calling the 5' RACE reads. The repertoire table contains about 56,000 distinct CDR3 sequences. Source material: memory CD8+ T cells from blood. These receptor sequences come from a human donor in good health. Some clones in this sample may be carry-over from other donors' samples.

The chain joins TRBV7-9 to TRBJ1-2. Germline V gives CDR1 SEHNR, CDR2 FQNEAQ (reference sequence). The CDR3 runs to 13 residues. CDR3 protein: CASSPDNFYGYTF.

This chain joins TRBV4-1 and TRBJ1-1. The CDR3 has 17 amino acids. The germline V gene encodes CDR1 MGHRA and CDR2 YSYEKL. The CDR3: CASSQDPLGTSPLGAFF.

The chain links TRBV6-6 to TRBJ2-3; there is no DNA to check the TCRdb D call of TRBD2. This CDR3 comprises 17 residues. Germline V gives CDR1 MNHNY, CDR2 SVGAGI (reference sequence). CDR3: CASSTLGLAGSTDTQYF.

V usage is TRBV7-8 and J usage is TRBJ2-2. The CDR3 covers 13 residues. Per germline, CDR1 SGHVS and CDR2 FQNEAQ. CDR3 amino acids: CTSSLGLTGELFF.

The chain carries TRBV29-1 and TRBJ1-2; the TRBD1 assignment by TCRdb is unverifiable without DNA. CDR1 SQVTM and CDR2 ANQGSEA come from the germline V gene. This CDR3 has 12 residues. CDR3 sequence reads: CSVGQPNYGYTF.

V usage is TRBV7-7 and J usage is TRBJ2-1; the D gene TCRdb calls, TRBD1, cannot be checked with no DNA. CDR3 length: 15 residues. Germline CDR1 SSHAT, CDR2 FNYEAQ (reference sequence). CDR3 protein: CASSGGPSTFDEQFF. Using reference TRBV7-7 and TRBJ2-1 for the parts outside the CDR3, the full variable domain is GAGVSQSPRYKVTKRGQDVTLRCDPISSHATLYWYQQALGQGPEFLTYFNYEAQPDKSGLPSDRFSAERPEGSISTLTIQRTEQRDSAMYRCASSGGPSTFDEQFFGPGTRLTVL.

CDR3 protein: CSVDIGQDPTDTQYF. The chain recombines TRBV29-1 with TRBJ2-3; TCRdb designates TRBD1, a call that cannot be tested without DNA. From germline, CDR1 is SQVTM and CDR2 ANQGSEA. This CDR3 is 15 amino acids long.

The chain combines TRBV7-9 with TRBJ2-7; TCRdb selects TRBD2, and the lack of DNA leaves this call unchecked. Germline loops: CDR1 SEHNR, CDR2 FQNEAQ (reference sequence). The CDR3 length is 14 residues. The CDR3 loop is CASSPPDRFYEQYF.

This chain links TRBV6-4 with TRBJ2-1; absent DNA, TCRdb's TRBD1 call cannot be checked. Germline values: CDR1 MRHNA, CDR2 SNTAGT. The CDR3 is made up of 13 amino acids. CDR3: CASSRDSNNKQFF.

The genes are TRBV7-3 and TRBJ2-3; TCRdb selects TRBD1, and the lack of DNA leaves this call unchecked. The germline V gene encodes CDR1 SGHTA and CDR2 FQGTGA. The CDR3 loop spans 15 amino acids. CDR3 amino acids: CASSLGGQGGDTQYF.

The chain links TRBV6-5 to TRBJ2-5. Germline V gene lookup returns CDR1 MNHEY and CDR2 SVGAGI. The CDR3 covers 12 residues. The CDR3 is CASSYDGETQYF.

The V gene is TRBV28, the J gene TRBJ2-7; TCRdb names TRBD1, which stays unverified in the absence of DNA. This CDR3 contains 14 residues. Germline V lookup: CDR1 MDHEN, CDR2 SYDVKM. The CDR3 is CASRPPGTTYEQYF.

This chain links TRBV6-6 with TRBJ2-1. The CDR3 loop spans 14 amino acids. Germline CDR1 and CDR2: MNHNY and SVGAGI (reference sequence). CDR3: CASGVQAFYNEQFF.

The rearrangement joins TRBV6-2 or TRBV6-3 to TRBJ2-3; TCRdb names TRBD2, which stays unverified in the absence of DNA. The CDR3 consists of 17 residues. In germline, CDR1 is MNHEY, CDR2 SVGEGT. The CDR3 loop reads CASMVSASPPSTDTQYF.

V usage is TRBV12-3 or TRBV12-4 and J usage is TRBJ2-7. CDR3 size: 13 residues. CDR3 in amino acids: CASRSAGDYEQYF.

The J gene is TRBJ2-7, the V gene TRBV28; TCRdb reports TRBD1, a call that lacks DNA to check it against. Germline-derived CDR1 and CDR2 are MDHEN and SYDVKM. This CDR3 has 14 residues. The CDR3 loop is CASSPGTDSYEQYF.

This chain uses TRBV7-3 with TRBJ1-1; TCRdb proposes TRBD1, but this gene call is untestable without DNA. Per the germline V gene, CDR1 is SGHTA and CDR2 is FQGTGA. CDR3 size: 13 residues. The CDR3 here is CASSLDSNTEAFF. Full variable domain (outside the CDR3, taken from reference TRBV7-3 and TRBJ1-1): GAGVSQTPSNKVTEKGKYVELRCDPISGHTALYWYRQSLGQGPEFLIYFQGTGAADDSGLPNDRFFAVRPEGSVSTLKIQRTERGDSAVYLCASSLDSNTEAFFGQGTRLTVV.

The chain carries TRBV7-9 and TRBJ2-7. Germline CDR1 is SEHNR and CDR2 is FQNEAQ (reference sequence). This CDR3 is built from 13 residues. CDR3 amino acids: CASSPSGSYEQYF.

The V call is TRBV4-3, the J call TRBJ2-1; TCRdb returns TRBD1, unconfirmable since there is no DNA. The CDR3 has 15 amino acids. The V gene's germline CDR1 is LGHNA and CDR2 YSLEER. CDR3 amino acids: CASSQVTGKENEQFF.

V usage is TRBV7-8 and J usage is TRBJ2-7; TCRdb lists TRBD1, though no DNA is available to test this call. Germline CDR1 is SGHVS and CDR2 is FQNEAQ. The length of the CDR3 is 15 residues. This CDR3 reads CASSPPRMAGYEQYF.

The chain recombines TRBV12-3 or TRBV12-4 with TRBJ1-1. The CDR3 is made up of 17 amino acids. The CDR3 is CASSSLVRESMNTEAFF.

This chain links TRBV7-3 with TRBJ2-1; there is no DNA to check the TCRdb D call of TRBD1. This CDR3 region has 15 residues. Germline V gene lookup returns CDR1 SGHTA and CDR2 FQGTGA. The CDR3 sequence: CASSPGGAYYNEQFF.

The V call is TRBV7-2, the J call TRBJ2-7; lacking DNA, the TRBD1 call made by TCRdb goes unchecked. The CDR3 is 17 residues long. The germline CDR1 and CDR2 sequences are SGHTA and FQGNSA. The CDR3 spells CASSLGTYWTGDYEQYF.